The rows below give T cell receptor beta chains drawn from one sample of a study of OX40 agonist ivuxolimab in advanced cancers. The assay was immunoSEQ multiplex PCR, and TCRdb's table has in-frame clones only and misses some. In the table there are more than 60,000 clones, around 80% of which are singletons. Sequencing used CD4+ or CD8+ T cells sorted from blood, obtained in a trial of the OX40 agonist ivuxolimab. The receptor set was obtained from an adult with an advanced solid tumor such as melanoma, head and neck, liver or kidney cancer. CDR3s include the opening cysteine and the closing phenylalanine or tryptophan. The order of the fields is CDR3 length, D gene, V gene, clone size, J gene, CDR3 DNA, CDR3 protein. The D gene is left open where the match is weak. Not all rows give a size; the values are once, few, many and, for expanded clones, a class.

12	.	TRBV6-1	few	TRBJ1-1	TGTGCCAGCAGCCCCCTCCGGGAAGAAGCTTTCTTT	CASSPLREEAFF
17	TRBD2	TRBV5-4	.	TRBJ2-7	TGTGCCAGCAGCGCCCCGGGTAACGGCGGGGGGGCCTACGAGCAGTACTTC	CASSAPGNGGGAYEQYF
13	.	TRBV29-1	.	TRBJ2-3	TGCAGCACCTCAAAGGCTAGTGCAGATACGCAGTATTTT	CSTSKASADTQYF
15	TRBD1	TRBV18	.	TRBJ2-2	TGTGCCAGCTCACCGGGACAGCGAGACACCGGGGAGCTGTTTTTT	CASSPGQRDTGELFF
15	.	TRBV11-3	.	TRBJ2-7	TGTGCCAGCAGCCTAACTGCCGGGACCCAATACGAGCAGTACTTC	CASSLTAGTQYEQYF
13	.	TRBV18	.	TRBJ2-5	TGTGCCAGCTCACGAGTTAGCCAAGAGACCCAGTACTTC	CASSRVSQETQYF
19	.	TRBV7-9	.	TRBJ2-4	TGTGCCAGCAGCCACCAACCGATCCGGGCCCTTTTATCAAAAAACATTCAGTACTTC	CASSHQPIRALLSKNIQYF
15	.	TRBV7-2	.	TRBJ2-3	TGTGCCAGCTCATCTTCCCCCAGCACCACAGATACGCAGTATTTT	CASSSSPSTTDTQYF
16	.	TRBV2	.	TRBJ2-2	TGTGCCAGCACCAAAGAGGGCAGGACGAACACCGGGGAGCTGTTTTTT	CASTKEGRTNTGELFF
14	.	TRBV27	.	TRBJ2-4	TGTGCCAGCGGGGCGGGTGGCGGCAAAAACATTCAGTACTTC	CASGAGGGKNIQYF
16	TRBD1	TRBV7-9	once	TRBJ1-2	TGTGCCAGCAGCCTTTTGGGACAGGAGTATAACTATGGCTACACCTTC	CASSLLGQEYNYGYTF
18	.	TRBV11-3	.	TRBJ2-7	TGTGCCAGCAGCTTAGCCTTGCTTGCTGGGGCGGGTGGTGACGAGCAGTACTTC	CASSLALLAGAGGDEQYF
14	TRBD1	TRBV6-5	.	TRBJ1-2	TGTGCCAGCAGGACCTCGGGACAGCTCTATGGCTACACCTTC	CASRTSGQLYGYTF
13	.	TRBV7-9	.	TRBJ2-2	TGTGCCAGCAGCCTAACGAACACCGGGGAGCTGTTTTTT	CASSLTNTGELFF